This T cell receptor beta chain was identified in a study of T-cell memory formation after mild COVID-19. Study observations and caveats: Day 15 to 85 contracting clones showed balanced CD4/CD8; day 15 to 37 expanders favored CD4+.

TCRdb reprocessed the 5' RACE reads via MiXCR and lists one record per CDR3 protein. The sample records approximately 100,000 distinct CDR3 sequences, 15% to 20% being singletons. Worth noting for this clonotype: What it binds is unknown.

Sequenced: PBMCs or a T cell subset sorted from them (not recorded which). The clonotype was recovered from an adult woman who had mild COVID-19 (a few samples of this study predate the infection). Cell type and time point are not known.

The CDR3 is CASSQDSPVQETQYF. In DNA form, the CDR3 reads TGTGCCAGCAGTCAGGACAGCCCCGTTCAAGAGACCCAGTACTTC. J is TRBJ2-5 and V is TRBV12-3 or TRBV12-4, with D possibly being TRBD1 (6 bases). The V and J ends lost 5 bases and 2 bases respectively, with 15 bases between them. This CDR3 region has 15 residues.